The 15 T cell receptor beta chains below come from one sample, sequenced in a study of beta chain features in type 1 diabetes. Study-level results: TCRB CDR3 length was moderately but significantly reduced in all four CD4+ subsets of Type 1 diabetes patients.

The sequenced template was cDNA made from the entire isolated RNA. Clones were read by immunoSEQ multiplex PCR, and TCRdb kept only the in-frame ones, dropping some. This sample has fewer than 450,000 clones, with about 13% found just once. Antigen specificity for these receptors is unknown. Sequencing was carried out using naive CD4+ T cells from blood. The source of these receptors is a woman younger than 35 with type 1 diabetes.

The J gene is TRBJ2-1, the V gene TRBV19, with 7 bases aligning to TRBD2. Germline V gene sequence: CDR1 LNHDA, CDR2 SQIVND (reference sequence). There are 16 residues in the CDR3. V shed 7 bases, J shed 2 bases, and the junction held 11 bases outside the gene matches. The DNA of the CDR3 is TGTGCCAGTACCCCCGGCATGCTAGCGGCCTACAATGAGCAGTTCTTC. The encoded protein is CASTPGMLAAYNEQFF.

This clone occurred a few times. This chain joins TRBV7-2 and TRBJ2-5; 9 nucleotides agree with TRBD2. Germline CDR1 is SGHTA and CDR2 is FQGNSA. The J segment lost 4 bases and the V segment lost 5 bases, leaving 8 bases of the junction unmatched. This CDR3 spans 15 amino acids. The CDR3 sequence: CASSPWGLAGETQYF. In DNA, the CDR3 is TGTGCCAGCAGCCCCTGGGGACTAGCAGGAGAGACCCAGTACTTC.

The chain is built from TRBV12-5 and TRBJ1-5; tentatively, D is TRBD1 (5 bases). CDR3 size: 15 residues. Germline CDR1 LGHNT, CDR2 FRNRAP. Deletions cut 1 base from V and 3 bases from J, with 10 bases between. CDR3 sequence: CASGLAQGFNQPQHF. In DNA, the CDR3 is TGTGCTAGTGGTTTGGCGCAGGGCTTCAATCAGCCCCAGCATTTT. Full variable domain (rest looked up from reference TRBV12-5 and TRBJ1-5): DARVTQTPRHKVTEMGQEVTMRCQPILGHNTVFWYRQTMMQGLELLAYFRNRAPLDDSGMPKDRFSAEMPDATLATLKIQPSEPRDSAVYFCASGLAQGFNQPQHFGDGTRLSIL.

The gene calls are TRBV29-1 and TRBJ1-2; D call uncertain. There are 11 residues in the CDR3. In germline, CDR1 is SQVTM, CDR2 ANQGSEA. The germline V and J ends were trimmed by 4 bases and 2 bases, with 5 bases remaining between them. CDR3 DNA sequence: TGCAGCGTTGCCCTGAACTATGGCTACACCTTC. It codes for CSVALNYGYTF. Complete variable domain (other parts from reference TRBV29-1 and TRBJ1-2): SAVISQKPSRDICQRGTSLTIQCQVDSQVTMMFWYRQQPGQSLTLIATANQGSEATYESGFVIDKFPISRPNLTFSTLTVSNMSPEDSSIYLCSVALNYGYTFGSGTRLTVV.

The chain joins TRBV7-2 to TRBJ1-1; 7 bases line up with TRBD1. Looked up from germline, CDR1 is SGHTA and CDR2 is FQGNSA. This CDR3 is 19 amino acids long. V lost 2 bases to trimming and J lost 0 bases; unmatched junction nucleotides: 15. CDR3 protein: CASSLRGGQSAHLNTEAFF. The CDR3, as DNA: TGTGCCAGCAGCTTAAGAGGGGGCCAGTCAGCACATCTGAACACTGAAGCTTTCTTT.

V is TRBV27 and J is TRBJ2-5; D uncertain. From germline, CDR1 is MNHEY and CDR2 SMNVEV (reference sequence). V dropped 4 bases and J dropped 5 bases, with 11 bases sitting between them. The CDR3 has 13 amino acids. This chain's CDR3 is CASSSRFGETQYF. The CDR3 DNA sequence: TGTGCCAGCAGTTCCAGATTCGGGGAGACCCAGTACTTC.

The chain is built from TRBV7-9 and TRBJ2-5; 7 bases agree with TRBD2. Per germline, CDR1 SEHNR and CDR2 FQNEAQ (reference sequence). The CDR3 extends over 16 amino acids. Unmatched junction bases numbered 11, after V lost 2 bases and J lost 5 bases. DNA of the CDR3: TGTGCCAGCAGCTTAATCGGTACAGCGGGACGGGAGACCCAGTACTTC. This codes for CASSLIGTAGRETQYF.

The V and J genes are TRBV5-1 and TRBJ2-6; 9 nucleotides line up with TRBD1. Germline V gene data show CDR1 as SGHRS and CDR2 as YFSETQ. This CDR3 contains 18 residues. Trimming at V came to 1 base and at J to 1 base, leaving 6 bases not matched to a gene. As DNA, the CDR3 is TGCGCCAGCAGCTTGTCTACAGGGGGCACGTCTGGGGCCAACGTCCTGACTTTC. This sequence encodes CASSLSTGGTSGANVLTF.

The V gene is TRBV9, the J gene TRBJ2-1, with D perhaps matching TRBD2 (6 bases). The CDR3 extends over 15 amino acids. The germline V and J ends were trimmed by 2 bases and 6 bases, with 15 bases remaining between them. Germline V lookup: CDR1 SGDLS, CDR2 YYNGEE. Here the CDR3 reads CASSVQDGRINEQFF. The DNA for the CDR3 is TGTGCCAGCAGCGTCCAGGATGGGAGGATCAATGAGCAGTTCTTC. The variable domain in full, with the rest retrieved from reference TRBV9 and TRBJ2-1, is DSGVTQTPKHLITATGQRVTLRCSPRSGDLSVYWYQQSLDQGLQFLIQYYNGEERAKGNILERFSAQQFPDLHSELNLSSLELGDSALYFCASSVQDGRINEQFFGPGTRLTVL.

This chain uses TRBV5-1 with TRBJ2-7; 13 nucleotides agree with TRBD2. Germline-derived CDR1 and CDR2 are SGHRS and YFSETQ. There are 14 residues in the CDR3. Trimming removed 4 bases from V and 7 bases from J; junction bases left unmatched: 5. CDR3 sequence: CASSPGTSGTEQYF. The DNA for the CDR3 is TGCGCCAGCAGCCCCGGGACTAGCGGGACTGAGCAGTACTTC.

This clone was picked up a small number of times. The V call is TRBV27, the J call TRBJ2-3, with D tentatively TRBD2 (5 bases). Germline CDR1 reads MNHEY; CDR2 reads SMNVEV (reference sequence). This CDR3 has 14 residues. Trimming left V 2 bases short and J 3 bases short, with 9 bases between. The CDR3 is CASSLAGITDTQYF. The CDR3 bases are TGTGCCAGCAGTTTAGCGGGCATTACAGATACGCAGTATTTT.

This clone was seen a few times. This chain uses TRBV23-1 with TRBJ2-3, with TRBD2 identical over 8 bases. TRBV23-1 is recorded as an ORF, its role being uncertain. J lost 0 bases, V lost 0 bases, and 11 bases had no gene match. This CDR3 comprises 19 residues. The CDR3 DNA reads as TGCGCCAGCAGTCAATCAGCATCCGGGAGGGTCCGTAGCACAGATACGCAGTATTTT. It translates to CASSQSASGRVRSTDTQYF.

This clone was recorded a few times. V and J are TRBV11-2 and TRBJ1-1; no clear D. This CDR3 comprises 17 residues. CDR1 and CDR2 (germline): SGHAT, FQNNGV. V was cut by 2 bases and J by 5 bases, with 21 bases left in between. This chain's CDR3 is CASSLWGGERRRTEAFF. The DNA of the CDR3 is TGTGCCAGCAGCTTATGGGGTGGGGAGAGGCGGAGAACTGAAGCTTTCTTT.

This clone was seen a handful of times. The chain recombines TRBV2 with TRBJ2-1; 7 nucleotides agree with TRBD2. The germline CDR1 and CDR2 sequences are SNHLY and FYNNEI. CDR3 length equals 14 residues. V lost 5 bases to trimming and J lost 9 bases; unmatched junction nucleotides: 10. CDR3: CASSLREGLSEQFF. The CDR3 nucleotides are TGTGCCAGCAGTTTAAGGGAGGGCCTGTCTGAGCAGTTCTTC.

The V and J genes are TRBV7-9 and TRBJ2-3; TRBD2 is a possible D gene (5 bases). Germline V gene data show CDR1 as SEHNR and CDR2 as FQNEAQ (reference sequence). V gave up 1 base and J gave up 3 bases, with 8 bases separating them. There are 14 residues in the CDR3. The CDR3 DNA reads TGTGCCAGCAGCTTAGATACTAGGACAGATACGCAGTATTTT. Protein product: CASSLDTRTDTQYF.